These T cell receptor beta chains were read from a single sample in a study of T cells in Graves' hyperthyroidism and ophthalmopathy. From the multiplex PCR reads, TCRdb called clonotypes with MiXCR, one entry per CDR3 protein. The sample has approximately 590,000 distinct CDR3 sequences; approximately 14% are singletons. The sample comprised blood. The receptors were gathered from a woman aged 25 to 39 with Graves' hyperthyroidism. Each CDR3 is given with its conserved first and last residue. A D gene is named only where the DNA matches it firmly. Size values are once, few and many counts, or a class for expanded clones, and some rows have none.

J gene: TRBJ2-1; V gene: TRBV29-1; D gene: TRBD2; clone size: .; CDR3 DNA: TGCAGCGTCCCCCTAGCGGGAGAGAACAATGAGCAGTTCTTC; CDR3 protein: CSVPLAGENNEQFF
J gene: TRBJ2-1; V gene: TRBV30; D gene: TRBD2; clone size: many; CDR3 DNA: TGTGCCTGGAGCCACTCAGCGGGAAGCTCCTACAATGAGCAGTTCTTC; CDR3 protein: CAWSHSAGSSYNEQFF
J gene: TRBJ2-7; V gene: TRBV5-6; D gene: TRBD2; clone size: .; CDR3 DNA: TGTGCCAGCAGCTCGAGTCCCGGGACTAGCGGGAGGGCCTACAATGAGCAGTACTTC; CDR3 protein: CASSSSPGTSGRAYNEQYF
J gene: TRBJ2-7; V gene: TRBV28; D gene: TRBD2; clone size: .; CDR3 DNA: TGTGCCAGCAGCCCAGCCCGGACTAGCGGGAGGATCTACTACGAGCAGTACTTC; CDR3 protein: CASSPARTSGRIYYEQYF
J gene: TRBJ2-1; V gene: TRBV4-1; D gene: TRBD1; clone size: many; CDR3 DNA: TGCGCCAGCAGCCAACGACAGGGGAGTGAGCAGTTCTTC; CDR3 protein: CASSQRQGSEQFF
J gene: TRBJ2-7; V gene: TRBV9; D gene: TRBD2; clone size: .; CDR3 DNA: TGTGCCAGCAGCCCCGGACTAGCTAACTACGAGCAGTACTTC; CDR3 protein: CASSPGLANYEQYF
J gene: TRBJ2-3; V gene: TRBV5-4; D gene: TRBD2; clone size: few; CDR3 DNA: TGTGCCAGCAGCTTGGGTCGACTAGCGGGTGCTAGCACAGATACGCAGTATTTT; CDR3 protein: CASSLGRLAGASTDTQYF
J gene: TRBJ1-2; V gene: TRBV24-1; D gene: .; clone size: .; CDR3 DNA: TGTGCCACCAGTGACCAAAGACGATATGGCTACACCTTC; CDR3 protein: CATSDQRRYGYTF
J gene: TRBJ2-7; V gene: TRBV7-2; D gene: TRBD1; clone size: .; CDR3 DNA: TGTGCCAGCAGCCCAGGGTGGGGGACAGGGGGCTACGAGCAGTACTTC; CDR3 protein: CASSPGWGTGGYEQYF
J gene: TRBJ2-1; V gene: TRBV18; D gene: .; clone size: many; CDR3 DNA: TGTGCCAGCTCACCCACCAGATGGAATGAGCAGTTCTTC; CDR3 protein: CASSPTRWNEQFF
J gene: TRBJ1-1; V gene: TRBV29-1; D gene: .; clone size: many; CDR3 DNA: TGCAGCGTCGCACTGAGGTTGTCGCCGAACACTGAAGCTTTCTTT; CDR3 protein: CSVALRLSPNTEAFF
J gene: TRBJ1-4; V gene: TRBV3-1; D gene: TRBD1; clone size: few; CDR3 DNA: TGTGCCAGCAGCCAAGCCGTCGGTGGGACAGGGCGTCTCGCAACTAATGAAAAACTGTTTTTT; CDR3 protein: CASSQAVGGTGRLATNEKLFF
J gene: TRBJ2-1; V gene: TRBV7-3; D gene: .; clone size: .; CDR3 DNA: TGTGCCGGCAGCTTAGGTGGCAATGAGCAGTTCTTC; CDR3 protein: CAGSLGGNEQFF
J gene: TRBJ2-7; V gene: TRBV6-1; D gene: TRBD1; clone size: few; CDR3 DNA: TGTGCCAGCAGTAGCCGACAGGGTAAGAGCTACGAGCAGTACTTC; CDR3 protein: CASSSRQGKSYEQYF
J gene: TRBJ2-1; V gene: TRBV28; D gene: .; clone size: .; CDR3 DNA: TGTGCCAGCAGTTTATATCGAGGAGGTAGGGGGGGGTTGCATGAGCAGTTCTTC; CDR3 protein: CASSLYRGGRGGLHEQFF
J gene: TRBJ2-3; V gene: TRBV20-1; D gene: .; clone size: many; CDR3 DNA: TGCAGTGCTAAGGTTGATACGCAGTATTTT; CDR3 protein: CSAKVDTQYF
J gene: TRBJ2-5; V gene: TRBV7-2; D gene: .; clone size: many; CDR3 DNA: TGTGCCAGCAGCTTAGTGGGTTCCCGGGGGCCTAAGGAGGAGACCCAGTACTTC; CDR3 protein: CASSLVGSRGPKEETQYF
J gene: TRBJ2-3; V gene: TRBV7-9; D gene: .; clone size: few; CDR3 DNA: TGTGCCAGCAATCCTAGCGAAACACAGACCACGCAGTATTTT; CDR3 protein: CASNPSETQTTQYF
J gene: TRBJ2-5; V gene: TRBV9; D gene: TRBD1; clone size: .; CDR3 DNA: TGTGCCAGCAGCGTCAACAGGGGGGAGACCCAGTACTTC; CDR3 protein: CASSVNRGETQYF
J gene: TRBJ2-3; V gene: TRBV7-3; D gene: .; clone size: many; CDR3 DNA: TGTGCCAGCAGCCTAGGACAGAGCAGCACGCAGTATTTT; CDR3 protein: CASSLGQSSTQYF
J gene: TRBJ2-3; V gene: TRBV10-3; D gene: .; clone size: few; CDR3 DNA: TGTGCCACCGCAGGGGGGGATACGCAGTATTTT; CDR3 protein: CATAGGDTQYF
J gene: TRBJ2-1; V gene: TRBV28; D gene: TRBD2; clone size: many; CDR3 DNA: TGTGCCAGCAGTTTAGGCGGGGGGGACTCCTACAATGAGCAGTTCTTC; CDR3 protein: CASSLGGGDSYNEQFF
J gene: TRBJ2-3; V gene: TRBV9; D gene: .; clone size: few; CDR3 DNA: TGTGCCAGCAGCGTAGTGGGGGGCCTGGATACGCAGTATTTT; CDR3 protein: CASSVVGGLDTQYF
J gene: TRBJ1-6; V gene: TRBV27; D gene: TRBD1; clone size: many; CDR3 DNA: TGTGCCAGCAGTCCTCGGACAGGGAATTCACCCCTCCACTTT; CDR3 protein: CASSPRTGNSPLHF
J gene: TRBJ2-3; V gene: TRBV27; D gene: TRBD2; clone size: .; CDR3 DNA: TGTGCCAGCAGGCCGGGACTAGCGGGTGCGGGTAATACGCAGTATTTT; CDR3 protein: CASRPGLAGAGNTQYF
J gene: TRBJ1-2; V gene: TRBV6-1; D gene: .; clone size: .; CDR3 DNA: TGTGCCGCCCAATCTAATCAGGGGATCAACTATGGCTACACCTTC; CDR3 protein: CAAQSNQGINYGYTF
J gene: TRBJ1-2; V gene: TRBV7-9; D gene: TRBD1; clone size: few; CDR3 DNA: TGTGCCAGCAGCTCAGGGGTCCGACAGGGGTATGGCTACACCTTC; CDR3 protein: CASSSGVRQGYGYTF